The clone carrying this T cell receptor (beta chain) appeared a few times. Antigen specificity is unknown. CDR3 size: 21 residues. V lost 3 bases and J lost 0; bases outside the gene matches: 17. Germline V CDR1 and CDR2: SEHNR, FQNEAQ (reference sequence). The sample is drawn from a study of T cells in Graves' hyperthyroidism and ophthalmopathy. The TCR beta CDR3 regions underwent amplification using RNA transcripts as the source. HTBI primers were employed in a first-round RT-PCR of the TCR CDR3. TCRdb itself ran the multiplex PCR reads through MiXCR, one entry per CDR3 protein. The table records hundreds of thousands of distinct CDR3 sequences, 16% of them present only once. Findings and caveats of the study: Using 13 V-J features, a model discriminated ophthalmopathy from stable hyperthyroidism.

The patients, who ranged from 18 to 65 in age, presented with newly diagnosed hyperthyroidism lasting under 2 months. Patients having uncontrolled infection, another autoimmune disease, pregnancy or lactation were not included. Out of over 9 ml of fresh peripheral blood came the PBMCs. The chain joins TRBV7-9 to TRBJ2-4; TRBD2 matches at 10 bases. The sequence was obtained from a woman aged 18-29 years with Graves' hyperthyroidism. Sequenced input: blood. CDR3 amino acids: CASSLRLAGDQNILAKNIQYF. The CDR3 nucleotides are TGTGCCAGCAGCTTGAGGCTAGCGGGGGACCAAAATATTCTAGCCAAAAACATTCAGTACTTC.